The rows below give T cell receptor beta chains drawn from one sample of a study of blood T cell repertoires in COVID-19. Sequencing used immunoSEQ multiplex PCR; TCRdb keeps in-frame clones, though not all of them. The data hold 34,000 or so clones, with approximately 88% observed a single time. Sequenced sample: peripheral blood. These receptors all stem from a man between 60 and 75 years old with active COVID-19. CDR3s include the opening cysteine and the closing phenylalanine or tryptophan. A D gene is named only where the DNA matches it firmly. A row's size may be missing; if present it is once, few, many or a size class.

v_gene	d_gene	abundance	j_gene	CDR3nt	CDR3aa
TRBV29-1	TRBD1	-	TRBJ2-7	TGCAGCGATCCCTTCCCCGAGCGGACAGGGGGGCCATACGAGCAGTACTTC	CSDPFPERTGGPYEQYF
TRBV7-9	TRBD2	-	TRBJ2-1	TGTGCCAGCAGCTTTGGGACTGGGACTACCCTAGGGAATGAGCAGTTCTTC	CASSFGTGTTLGNEQFF
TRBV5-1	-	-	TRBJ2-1	TGCGCCAGCAGCTTGGTACAGGACTACAATGAGCAGTTCTTC	CASSLVQDYNEQFF
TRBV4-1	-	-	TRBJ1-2	TGCGCCAGCAGCCGGACAGCCCAGAATAACTATGGCTACACCTTC	CASSRTAQNNYGYTF
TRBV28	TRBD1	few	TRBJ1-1	TGTGCCAGCAGGAGCGCTGGGGACAGGGGGGATGACACTGAAGCTTTCTTT	CASRSAGDRGDDTEAFF
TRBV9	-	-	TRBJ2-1	TGTGCCAGCAGCGGACCCGGGACAAGTAATGAGCAGTTCTTC	CASSGPGTSNEQFF
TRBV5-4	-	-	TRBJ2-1	TGTGCCAGCAGCCCCGCCGGGGCCTACAATGAGCAGTTCTTC	CASSPAGAYNEQFF
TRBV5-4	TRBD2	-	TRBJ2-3	TGTGCCAGCAGGGGGGGAGGGGGCACAGATACGCAGTATTTT	CASRGGGGTDTQYF
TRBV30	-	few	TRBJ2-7	TGTGCCTGGAACGTGGGCGTCTCGTACGAGCAGTACTTC	CAWNVGVSYEQYF
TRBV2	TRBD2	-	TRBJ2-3	TGTGCCAGCAGTGCTAGGCGGGAGGGAGATACGCAGTATTTT	CASSARREGDTQYF
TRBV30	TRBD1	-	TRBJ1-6	TGTGCCTGGAGCGGGGACAGGGGGCTCCTGGGGTCCTATAATTCACCCCTCCACTTT	CAWSGDRGLLGSYNSPLHF
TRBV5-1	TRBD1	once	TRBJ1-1	TGCGCCAGCAGCAACCCGGGACAGGGGCCTACTGAAGCTTTCTTT	CASSNPGQGPTEAFF
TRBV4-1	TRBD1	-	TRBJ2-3	TGCGCCAGCAGCCAAGGACAGGGGATTAGCACAGATACGCAGTATTTT	CASSQGQGISTDTQYF
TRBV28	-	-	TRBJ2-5	TGTGCCAGCAGTTTATCTACCCGCTCCCAGTACTTC	CASSLSTRSQYF
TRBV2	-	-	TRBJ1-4	TGTGCCAGCAGTGCACAGGGCTTGGAAGGGGAAAAACTGTTTTTT	CASSAQGLEGEKLFF
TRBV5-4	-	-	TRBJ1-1	TGTGCCAGCAGAAAGACAGGATCGGACACTGAAGCTTTCTTT	CASRKTGSDTEAFF
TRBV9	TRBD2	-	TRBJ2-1	TGTGCCAGCAGCGTAGCGGCGGGAGGCAGCTATGAGCAGTTCTTC	CASSVAAGGSYEQFF
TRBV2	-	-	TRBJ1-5	TGTGCCAGCAGGATGGGGGGTCAGCCCCAGCATTTT	CASRMGGQPQHF
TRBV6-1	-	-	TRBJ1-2	TGTGCCAGCAGTGACACTCCGGGACATCGGGCCTATGGCTACACCTTC	CASSDTPGHRAYGYTF
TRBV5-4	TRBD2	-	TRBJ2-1	TGTGCCAGCAGCTCCCCCGCGGGAGGAATCAATGAGCAGTTCTTC	CASSSPAGGINEQFF
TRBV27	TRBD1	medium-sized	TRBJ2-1	TGTGCCAGCAGTCGGACAGGGTCGAGTAGGTCCTACAATGAGCAGTTCTTC	CASSRTGSSRSYNEQFF
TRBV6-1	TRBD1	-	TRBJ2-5	TGTGCCAGCAGTGAAGCTACCGGGACAGGGCAAGAGACCCAGTACTTC	CASSEATGTGQETQYF
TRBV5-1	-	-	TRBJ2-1	TGCGCCAGCAGCTTGGTGGTAGCGATCCCCTCGGGCAATGAGCAGTTCTTC	CASSLVVAIPSGNEQFF
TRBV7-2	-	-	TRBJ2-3	TGTGCCAGCAGCAGAACTAGCACAGATACGCAGTATTTT	CASSRTSTDTQYF
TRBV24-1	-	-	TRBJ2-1	TGTGCCACCAGTGTGGGGGCACCCTCCTACAATGAGCAGTTCTTC	CATSVGAPSYNEQFF
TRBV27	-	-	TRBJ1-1	TGTGCCAGCAGTTTGTCGGGGGATCCCCCCACTGAAGCTTTCTTT	CASSLSGDPPTEAFF
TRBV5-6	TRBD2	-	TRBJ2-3	TGTGCCAGCAGCTCTACTAGCGGGAGGGTCACAGATACGCAGTATTTT	CASSSTSGRVTDTQYF
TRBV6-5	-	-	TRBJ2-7	TGTGCCAGCAGTTACTCGGGCACAAACTCCTACGAGCAGTACTTC	CASSYSGTNSYEQYF
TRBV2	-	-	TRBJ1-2	TGTGCCAGCAGTGAAGAGACAGCCAGAGGTGGCTACACCTTC	CASSEETARGGYTF
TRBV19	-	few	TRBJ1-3	TGTGCCAGTAGTTCGGGAGAGTGGGACACCATATATTTT	CASSSGEWDTIYF
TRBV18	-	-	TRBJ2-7	TGTGCCAGCTCACCAGCCCAGGGTGACGAGCAGTACTTC	CASSPAQGDEQYF
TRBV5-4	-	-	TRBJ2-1	TGTGCCAGCAGCTTAGTAGCGAACTCCTACAATGAGCAGTTCTTC	CASSLVANSYNEQFF
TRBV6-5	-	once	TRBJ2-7	TGTGCCGCGAAAACCGGGGTAGCCTCCTACGAGCAGTACTTC	CAAKTGVASYEQYF
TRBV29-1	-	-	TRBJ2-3	TGCAGCGTTGAGCGGGGCGTGTTAGATACGCAGTATTTT	CSVERGVLDTQYF
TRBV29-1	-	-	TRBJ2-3	TGCAGCGTTGCGGGAGCCAGCACAGATACGCAGTATTTT	CSVAGASTDTQYF
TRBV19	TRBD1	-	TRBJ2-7	TGTGCCAGTACCTCCCCGGGACAGGGGTCCTACGAGCAGTACTTC	CASTSPGQGSYEQYF
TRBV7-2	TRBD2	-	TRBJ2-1	TGTGCCAGCAGCACCTCCCGGGACTACCAGGTCGGTGAGCAGTTCTTC	CASSTSRDYQVGEQFF
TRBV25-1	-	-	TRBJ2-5	TGTGCCAGCAGTGAATTTCAGAGGGGGGAGACCCAGTACTTC	CASSEFQRGETQYF
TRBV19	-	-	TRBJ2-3	TGTGCCAGTAGTAGAAGGAGTTTCACAGATACGCAGTATTTT	CASSRRSFTDTQYF
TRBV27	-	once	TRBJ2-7	TGTGCCAGCAGTAGGGGTGGCGAGCAGTACTTC	CASSRGGEQYF
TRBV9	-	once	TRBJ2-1	TGTGCCAGCAGCGGCAGGGGCTATGAGCAGTTCTTC	CASSGRGYEQFF
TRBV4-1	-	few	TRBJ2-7	TGCGCCAGCAGCCAAGTGTCCGGGAGTATATACGAGCAGTACTTC	CASSQVSGSIYEQYF
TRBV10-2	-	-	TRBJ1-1	TGCGCCAGCCAGGGGACATACCGTGAAGCTTTCTTT	CASQGTYREAFF
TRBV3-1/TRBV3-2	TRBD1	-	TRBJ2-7	TGTGCCAGCAGCCCCCTTCATTTCCGTACCTCGACAGGGGGCTCCTACGAGCAGTACTTC	CASSPLHFRTSTGGSYEQYF
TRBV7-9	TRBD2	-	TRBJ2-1	TGTGCCAGCAGCTTAGAGCGCGGGAGGGCCGGGGATGAGCAGTTCTTC	CASSLERGRAGDEQFF
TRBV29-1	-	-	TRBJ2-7	TGCAGCGCCGGGGGACTTGTTACCTACGAGCAGTACTTC	CSAGGLVTYEQYF
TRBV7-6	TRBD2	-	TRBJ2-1	TGTGCCAGCACCACCACTAGCGGGGGTTACAATGAGCAGTTCTTC	CASTTTSGGYNEQFF
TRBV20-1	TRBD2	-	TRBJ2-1	TGCAGTGCTAGTGTGGGACTAGAAAGAGGCGAGCAGTTCTTC	CSASVGLERGEQFF
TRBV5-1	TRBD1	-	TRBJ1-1	TGCGCCAGCAGCGACATAGGGGGCCTAGTGAACACTGAAGCTTTCTTT	CASSDIGGLVNTEAFF
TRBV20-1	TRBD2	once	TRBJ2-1	TGCAGTGCTAGTTGGCTAGCGGGAAGGAATGAGCAGTTCTTC	CSASWLAGRNEQFF
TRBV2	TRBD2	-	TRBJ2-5	TGTGCCATCCTCCGACTAGCGGGAGGGCGACGAGAGACCCAGTACTTC	CAILRLAGGRRETQYF
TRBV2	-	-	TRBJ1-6	TGTGCCAGCAGTGACAATTATAATTCACCCCTCCACTTT	CASSDNYNSPLHF
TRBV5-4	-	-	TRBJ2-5	TGTGCCAGCAGCCCCCTCGGCAAAGGACAGCCTGGGGCAGAGACCCAGTACTTC	CASSPLGKGQPGAETQYF
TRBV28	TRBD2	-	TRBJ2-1	TGTGCCAGCACCCCAAGGCTAGCGGTTTACAATGAGCAGTTCTTC	CASTPRLAVYNEQFF
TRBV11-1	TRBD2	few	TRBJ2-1	TGTGCCAGCAGCTCCCTAGCGGGAGTTGTAAATGAGCAGTTCTTC	CASSSLAGVVNEQFF